This T cell receptor (beta chain) was sequenced in a study of blood T cell repertoires in COVID-19 (dated by TCRdb to about 2020). Study-wide context: Samples covering the acute and convalescent phases of COVID-19 were provided by collaborators in the United States, Italy and Spain. The samples were drawn from the first 160 participants of the ongoing ImmuneRACE study and from 1,200 or so subjects provided by 6 global collaborators. Deeply sampled blood TCRbeta repertoires from subjects exposed to, actively infected with, or recovered from COVID-19 were included in the dataset. A de-identified subject ID, COVID-19 status, age in years and sex were almost always included in the sample metadata. Where available, HLA class I and class II types were obtained from metadata supplied by the sample provider rather than from assay-based typing. The prospective study material was composed of cDNA or gDNA derived from T cells, B-cell-depleted T cells, or PBMCs. The repertoires were made available in a free public database intended to serve as a resource for research on the immune response to SARS-CoV-2.

For this clone: The antigen it recognizes is unknown. Per-nucleotide qualities are absent, and no much larger clonotype sits a single base away.

Beyond this particular receptor, the publication reports: The amount of clinical and demographic metadata varied by source and participant and was provided uncurated.

The immunoSEQ Assay, a bias-controlled multiplex PCR, was used to amplify TCRbeta CDR3 regions from genomic DNA. The authors' pipeline ran thus. The number of nucleated cells in each sample was estimated by amplification of reference gene primers within the assay. Sequence reads were collapsed and filtered to measure the absolute abundance of every unique TCRbeta CDR3 rearrangement. For each sample, productive Simpson clonality was calculated as the square root of Simpson's diversity index across productive rearrangements. The immuneACCESS repertoire file appears here via TCRdb, limited to in-frame rearrangements. These files lack a portion of the clones; in checked studies, under half of the deficit traces to unresolved V genes, and the cause of the others is not known. D and trimming come from the DNA, and the V and J calls and clone size come from that table. For this sample the table gives a few hundred thousand clones, of which 65% to 90% were detected only once. The ten top clones hold less than 5% of the sample.

The CDR3 measures 15 amino acids from cysteine to phenylalanine. Only the CDR3 portion is preserved as DNA: 45 bases, with reading frame beginning at the first base. CDR1 is given as MDHEN and CDR2 as SYDVKM, both from the germline V gene. V lost 5 bases and J lost 5 bases; the stretch between them is 18 bases long. Participants in the prospective study were enrolled through a virtual design, were aged 18 to 89 years, and lived in roughly 24 United States geographic areas. In the prospective study, participants were assigned to cohorts based on the clinical history participants reported in a screening survey and a study questionnaire. Each participant in the prospective study had whole blood, serum and a nasopharyngeal or oropharyngeal swab collected by mobile phlebotomists. Participants in the prospective study had the option to provide additional blood draws and questionnaires over an approximately 2-month period. Prospective study blood samples were shipped either frozen or at room temperature before DNA extraction.

The TCR comes from a woman aged 40 to 50 with acute COVID-19. Sequencing used PBMCs or T cells enriched from blood (not recorded which). The sequence is built from TRBV28 and TRBJ1-2; possibly the D gene is TRBD1, per 5 matching bases. CDR3 sequence: CASSLGDPGVYGYTF. The DNA sequence is as follows: TGTGCCAGCAGTCTCGGGGACCCGGGAGTGTATGGCTACACCTTC.